These 30 T cell receptor beta chains came from one sample sequenced in a study of cytomegalovirus exposure and HLA in healthy donors. Primers for the PCR totalled 60 Vbeta and 13 Jbeta. Assay: immunoSEQ multiplex PCR; the TCRdb copy retains only in-frame clones and omits some. The table has 160,000 or so clones, 85% seen once; the top ten hold about 2.3%. The sample comprised PBMCs. The source of these receptors is a woman between 18 and 29 years old in good health and CMV-seronegative.

The V call is TRBV10-3, the J call TRBJ1-6, with D possibly TRBD1 on 6 matching bases. This CDR3 spans 13 amino acids. Germline-derived CDR1 and CDR2 are ENHRY and SYGVKD. V lost 6 bases, J lost 8 bases, and 11 bases lay in between. The CDR3 DNA reads as TGTGCCATCAGAGGGGGATTTGATTCACCCCTCCACTTT. Translation gives CAIRGGFDSPLHF.

The chain uses TRBV18 and TRBJ2-1; 10 bases agree with TRBD1. The CDR3 consists of 18 residues. The J segment lost 3 bases and the V segment lost 2 bases, leaving 10 bases of the junction unmatched. Germline values: CDR1 KGHSH, CDR2 LQKENI. The CDR3 DNA reads TGTGCCAGCTCACCATCGAACCTCAGGGACAGGGGCTACAATGAGCAGTTCTTC. It translates to CASSPSNLRDRGYNEQFF.

The J gene is TRBJ2-1, the V gene TRBV27; D uncertain. This CDR3 has 13 amino acids. In germline, CDR1 is MNHEY, CDR2 SMNVEV (reference sequence). Trimming stripped 2 bases from V and 5 bases from J, with 7 bases between. CDR3 in amino acids: CASSLPVDNEQFF. The CDR3 nucleotides read TGTGCCAGCAGTTTACCGGTCGACAATGAGCAGTTCTTC.

The chain joins TRBV2 to TRBJ2-2; 11 nucleotides agree with TRBD2. The germline gives CDR1 SNHLY, CDR2 FYNNEI. The CDR3 spans 14 residues. The V and J ends lost 10 bases and 6 bases, in that order; junction bases with no gene match: 7. CDR3 amino acids: CATLSGGASGELFF. Here the CDR3 DNA reads TGTGCCACCCTTAGCGGGGGGGCCTCCGGGGAGCTGTTTTTT.

The gene calls are TRBV30 and TRBJ1-1; D unclear. V was trimmed by 3 bases and J by 11 bases, leaving 13 bases between them. The CDR3 extends over 11 amino acids. Germline V gene lookup returns CDR1 GTSNPN and CDR2 SVGIG (reference sequence). The CDR3 protein is CAWSGGPGAFF. The DNA of the CDR3 is TGTGCCTGGAGCGGTGGTCCCGGGGCTTTCTTT.

The chain carries TRBV6-1 and TRBJ1-1, with unresolved D. The CDR3 spans 13 residues. V was trimmed by 3 bases and J by 8 bases, leaving 13 bases between them. CDR1 is MNHNS and CDR2 is SASEGT in the germline V gene. CDR3 residues: CASSDPGMAEAFF. CDR3 in DNA: TGTGCCAGCAGTGACCCCGGGATGGCGGAAGCTTTCTTT.

The chain uses TRBV30 and TRBJ1-3; a possible D gene is TRBD1 (5 bases). Germline V gene lookup returns CDR1 GTSNPN and CDR2 SVGIG (reference sequence). The CDR3 has 12 residues. Trimming left V 2 bases short and J 6 bases short, with 8 bases between. The CDR3 DNA follows: TGTGCCTGGAGTAGGGGTGAAAACACCATATATTTT. Its protein product is CAWSRGENTIYF.

The chain recombines TRBV5-1 with TRBJ2-1, with 14 bases that match TRBD2. With V trimmed by 4 bases and J by 7 bases, 7 bases remained unmatched. Germline values: CDR1 SGHRS, CDR2 YFSETQ. This CDR3 is 16 amino acids long. The DNA of the CDR3 is TGCGCCAGCAGCATTGGGACTAGCGGGGGATCGAATGAGCAGTTCTTC. Protein product: CASSIGTSGGSNEQFF.

V usage is TRBV5-4 and J usage is TRBJ1-2, with 11 bases aligning to TRBD1. Germline CDR1 and CDR2: SGHNT and YYREEE (reference sequence). Trimming at V came to 4 bases and at J to 4 bases, leaving 6 bases not matched to a gene. The CDR3 totals 15 residues. In nucleotides, the CDR3 is TGTGCCAGCAGCCCGGACAGGGGGCGGAGCTATGGCTACACCTTC. Protein sequence: CASSPDRGRSYGYTF. Complete variable domain (other parts from reference TRBV5-4 and TRBJ1-2): ETGVTQSPTHLIKTRGQQVTLRCSSQSGHNTVSWYQQALGQGPQFIFQYYREEENGRGNFPPRFSGLQFPNYSSELNVNALELDDSALYLCASSPDRGRSYGYTFGSGTRLTVV.

This clone was detected only once. At the DNA level, this CDR3 is encoded by other sequences in the same sample as well. This chain links TRBV10-3 with TRBJ1-2; TRBD1 matches 8 bases. This CDR3 region has 15 residues. CDR1 ENHRY and CDR2 SYGVKD come from the germline V gene. V lost 7 bases to trimming and J lost 2 bases; unmatched junction nucleotides: 9. The CDR3: CAITGTRTGNYGYTF. CDR3 bases: TGTGCCATCACTGGAACCCGGACAGGGAACTATGGCTACACCTTC.

The chain combines TRBV11-3 with TRBJ2-5, with D possibly matching TRBD2 (6 bases). V shed 3 bases and J shed 4 bases, with 9 bases lying between them. This CDR3 region has 13 residues. Germline CDR1 and CDR2: SGHNT and YENEEA. CDR3: CASSFNGGETQYF. CDR3 sequence (DNA): TGTGCCAGCAGCTTCAACGGGGGAGAGACCCAGTACTTC.

This clone was observed once. The rearrangement joins TRBV10-3 to TRBJ1-5, with D perhaps TRBD1 (6 bases). The CDR3 sequence is 17 residues long. V shed 0 bases and J shed 6 bases, with 18 bases lying between them. The germline V gene encodes CDR1 ENHRY and CDR2 SYGVKD. CDR3 bases: TGTGCCATCAGTGAGTCGATTATCCAGGGGCCATCTCAGCCCCAGCATTTT. Translated, it gives CAISESIIQGPSQPQHF.

The chain couples TRBV9 to TRBJ1-1, with D unresolved. The V and J ends lost 0 bases and 3 bases respectively, with 12 bases between them. The CDR3 totals 15 residues. The germline CDR1 and CDR2 sequences are SGDLS and YYNGEE. The CDR3 nucleotides are TGTGCCAGCAGCGTAGAGGGATACGGGGACACTGAAGCTTTCTTT. Translation: CASSVEGYGDTEAFF.

The rearrangement links TRBV5-4 to TRBJ1-6; D not certain. In germline, CDR1 is SGHNT, CDR2 YYREEE (reference sequence). V was cut by 4 bases and J by 7 bases, with 12 bases left in between. The CDR3 extends over 14 amino acids. The chain's CDR3 is CASSREAGNSPLHF. CDR3 sequence (DNA): TGTGCCAGCAGCAGGGAGGCGGGGAATTCACCCCTCCACTTT. Full variable domain (remainder filled in from reference TRBV5-4 and TRBJ1-6): ETGVTQSPTHLIKTRGQQVTLRCSSQSGHNTVSWYQQALGQGPQFIFQYYREEENGRGNFPPRFSGLQFPNYSSELNVNALELDDSALYLCASSREAGNSPLHFGNGTRLTVT.

The J gene is TRBJ2-7, the V gene TRBV18; 9 bases fit TRBD1. Germline CDR1 KGHSH, CDR2 LQKENI. Germline trimming cut 4 bases from V and 0 bases from J; bases unmatched to any gene: 7. The CDR3 runs 16 residues. CDR3 nucleotide sequence: TGTGCCAGCTCACTTCCCGGGACAGGGTACTCCTACGAGCAGTACTTC. Its protein is CASSLPGTGYSYEQYF.

The chain is built from TRBV30 and TRBJ2-7; the D gene is possibly TRBD2 (5 bases). The CDR3 covers 14 residues. The germline V gene has CDR1 GTSNPN and CDR2 SVGIG (reference sequence). V was clipped by 5 bases and J by 3 bases, with 17 bases between them. The CDR3 protein is CAWGKRRLGYEQYF. The CDR3 nucleotides read TGTGCCTGGGGTAAGCGGCGACTGGGCTACGAGCAGTACTTC.

The V gene is TRBV9, the J gene TRBJ2-5; D not certain. The tail of the sequence fits TRBJ2-7 better, so the J call may be wrong. In germline, CDR1 is SGDLS, CDR2 YYNGEE. The CDR3 contains 16 residues. The CDR3 DNA is TGTGCCAGCAGCGTTCGTGCGTACGAGGTCTCCTACGAGCAGTACTTC. It specifies CASSVRAYEVSYEQYF.

CDR3 DNA sequence: TGTGCCAGCAGCGGTAGCGGGAGGATGAACGAGCAGTACTTC. This gives the protein CASSGSGRMNEQYF. The chain couples TRBV9 to TRBJ2-7; 10 nucleotides line up with TRBD2. This CDR3 region has 14 residues. Per the germline V gene, CDR1 is SGDLS and CDR2 is YYNGEE. V dropped 3 bases and J dropped 5; count of bases not matched to a gene: 5. The whole variable domain, remainder taken from reference TRBV9 and TRBJ2-7, is DSGVTQTPKHLITATGQRVTLRCSPRSGDLSVYWYQQSLDQGLQFLIQYYNGEERAKGNILERFSAQQFPDLHSELNLSSLELGDSALYFCASSGSGRMNEQYFGPGTRLTVT.

This chain connects TRBV28 to TRBJ1-2, with no clear D. The CDR3 length is 13 residues. Germline-derived CDR1 and CDR2 are MDHEN and SYDVKM. Trimming took 5 bases from V and 8 from J, leaving 15 bases between them. DNA of the CDR3: TGTGCCAGCAGTCGCCTGAGGGAGCGGGGCTACACCTTC. Its protein product is CASSRLRERGYTF.

V gene TRBV21-1 combines with J gene TRBJ1-2; no check of the table's D call, TRBD1, against the DNA was made. TRBV21-1 is flagged as a pseudogene. CDR3 size: 15 residues. The CDR3 spells CASSEDRPPNYGYTF. DNA for the CDR3: TGTGCCAGCAGCGAGGACAGGCCTCCTAACTATGGCTACACCTTC.

V and J are TRBV7-2 and TRBJ2-1; TRBD2 is a possible D gene (6 bases). This CDR3 has 13 residues. V shed 5 bases and J shed 10 bases, with 15 bases lying between them. Per germline, CDR1 SGHTA and CDR2 FQGNSA. The CDR3 region has the DNA TGTGCCAGCAGCCCCCCGGGGGTTGAGGAGCAGTTCTTC. Translating it yields CASSPPGVEEQFF.

In regard to this clone: Other DNA sequences of this sample code for an identical CDR3. This chain connects TRBV9 to TRBJ1-2; TRBD1 might be the D (5 bases). Germline V CDR1 and CDR2: SGDLS, YYNGEE. V gave up 0 bases and J gave up 2 bases, with 8 bases separating them. The length of the CDR3 is 14 residues. CDR3 sequence: CASSVEAGNYGYTF. As DNA, the CDR3 is TGTGCCAGCAGCGTAGAAGCAGGGAACTATGGCTACACCTTC.

The chain links TRBV11-3 to TRBJ2-3; perhaps TRBD1 as D (6 bases). V gave up 6 bases and J gave up 5 bases, with 21 bases separating them. The length of the CDR3 is 16 residues. The V gene's germline CDR1 is SGHNT and CDR2 YENEEA. CDR3 sequence: CASSLGMAGVIDTQYF. Here the CDR3 DNA reads TGTGCCAGCAGTCTAGGAATGGCAGGGGTAATAGATACGCAGTATTTT. The full variable domain, its missing parts supplied by reference TRBV11-3 and TRBJ2-3, is EAGVVQSPRYKIIEKKQPVAFWCNPISGHNTLYWYLQNLGQGPELLIRYENEEAVDDSQLPKDRFSAERLKGVDSTLKIQPAELGDSAVYLCASSLGMAGVIDTQYFGPGTRLTVL.

The chain has TRBV29-1 and TRBJ2-1; 14 bases map to TRBD2. The CDR3 covers 16 residues. The germline V gene has CDR1 SQVTM and CDR2 ANQGSEA. J gave up 4 bases and V 6 bases, and 8 bases lay outside the gene matches. Here the CDR3 reads CSVPKGTSGSYNEQFF. CDR3 nucleotides: TGCAGCGTCCCCAAGGGGACTAGCGGGAGTTACAATGAGCAGTTCTTC.

This chain connects TRBV27 to TRBJ1-5; D unclear. Germline CDR1 and CDR2: MNHEY and SMNVEV (reference sequence). Trimming shortened V by 5 bases and J by 5 bases, and 10 bases separated the two germline ends. This CDR3 has 13 amino acids. The CDR3 DNA sequence: TGTGCCAGCAGTCCGACAAGATATCAGCCCCAGCATTTT. As protein: CASSPTRYQPQHF.

As DNA, the CDR3 is TGTGCCAGCAGCCCCGCCGGTGGACTAGCGGGGGGCCCCCGGGAGACCCAGTACTTC. This translates into CASSPAGGLAGGPRETQYF. The chain carries TRBV4-2 and TRBJ2-5; TRBD2 agrees at 14 bases. This CDR3 has 19 residues. The germline CDR1 and CDR2 sequences are LGHNA and YNFKEQ. The ends lost 4 bases at V and 5 bases at J; junction bases unmatched: 15.

Concerning this clone itself: The same CDR3 arises from other DNA sequences in this sample as well. J is TRBJ1-2 and V is TRBV19; D is undetermined. V lost 3 bases and J lost 8, with 10 bases in between. Germline V gene lookup returns CDR1 LNHDA and CDR2 SQIVND (reference sequence). This CDR3 comprises 12 residues. CDR3 sequence reads: CASSMGRGGYTF. CDR3 nucleotide sequence: TGTGCCAGTAGTATGGGCCGGGGAGGCTACACCTTC.

This clone was seen only a few times. The chain combines TRBV6-5 with TRBJ1-2, with D possibly being TRBD1 (6 bases). The V end lost 6 bases, the J end lost 4 bases, and 12 bases lay between the germline ends. Germline assignment: CDR1 MNHEY and CDR2 SVGAGI. This CDR3 has 13 residues. Here the CDR3 reads CASSPDSFYGYTF. In DNA form, the CDR3 reads TGTGCCAGCAGCCCGGACAGTTTCTATGGCTACACCTTC.

The CDR3 protein is CASSHPQGPTGNTIYF. The DNA of the CDR3 is TGCGCCAGCAGCCATCCCCAGGGTCCAACTGGAAACACCATATATTTT. The chain carries TRBV4-1 and TRBJ1-3; TRBD1 might be the D (5 bases). The CDR3 is made up of 16 amino acids. Deletions cut 3 bases from V and 2 bases from J, with 14 bases between. CDR1 is MGHRA and CDR2 is YSYEKL in the germline V gene.

This chain links TRBV27 with TRBJ1-1; D possibly corresponds to TRBD1 (6 bases). The CDR3 totals 15 residues. Germline V gene lookup returns CDR1 MNHEY and CDR2 SMNVEV (reference sequence). The V end was cut by 2 bases, the J end by 4 bases, with 14 bases between. CDR3 nucleotides: TGTGCCAGCAGTTTACAAAAGGGAGGGGGCACTGAAGCTTTCTTT. It translates to CASSLQKGGGTEAFF.